Following are 8 T cell receptor beta chains from one sample sequenced in a study of blood T cell repertoires in COVID-19. Sequencing used immunoSEQ multiplex PCR; TCRdb keeps in-frame clones, though not all of them. The sample contains some 320,000 clones, around 87% of which appear only once. The source material was peripheral blood. Source of these receptors: a woman in her 50s who had recovered from COVID-19.

This clone was detected ten times or more. CDR3 residues: CASSEGTGRTYGYTF. Written as DNA, the CDR3 is TGTGCCAGCAGTGAAGGGACAGGGCGGACCTATGGCTACACCTTC. The chain uses TRBV28 and TRBJ1-2; 9 nucleotides line up with TRBD1. The CDR3 runs to 15 residues. Looked up from germline, CDR1 is MDHEN and CDR2 is SYDVKM. V lost 5 bases and J lost 4; bases outside the gene matches: 8.

The V call is TRBV11-2, the J call TRBJ1-1, with D hard to call. V lost 6 bases, J lost 1 base, and 15 bases lay in between. The length of the CDR3 is 15 residues. Germline lookup yields CDR1 SGHAT and CDR2 FQNNGV. The CDR3 coding sequence is TGTGCCAGCAGGAAGTCTTGGACTGAGAACACTGAAGCTTTCTTT. Amino acid sequence: CASRKSWTENTEAFF.

This clone was seen at least ten times. This chain links TRBV7-9 with TRBJ2-2; perhaps TRBD2 as D (6 bases). This CDR3 has 15 residues. Germline CDR1 SEHNR, CDR2 FQNEAQ (reference sequence). V shed 5 bases and J shed 1 base, with 11 bases lying between them. CDR3: CASSPVGGNTGELFF. In DNA, the CDR3 is TGTGCCAGCAGCCCGGTCGGGGGGAACACCGGGGAGCTGTTTTTT.

This clone is a singleton in its sample. The rearrangement uses TRBV5-1 and TRBJ1-1; D remains ambiguous. Germline CDR1 reads SGHRS; CDR2 reads YFSETQ. The CDR3 spans 14 residues. V was pared by 0 bases and J by 4 bases, with 10 bases between. CDR3 amino acids: CASSLGEGGTEAFF. The CDR3 nucleotides are TGCGCCAGCAGCTTGGGAGAGGGTGGCACTGAAGCTTTCTTT. The full variable domain, completed using reference TRBV5-1 and TRBJ1-1, is KAGVTQTPRYLIKTRGQQVTLSCSPISGHRSVSWYQQTPGQGLQFLFEYFSETQRNKGNFPGRFSGRQFSNSRSEMNVSTLELGDSALYLCASSLGEGGTEAFFGQGTRLTVV.

This chain joins TRBV2 and TRBJ2-3; 7 bases match TRBD1. Germline CDR1 reads SNHLY; CDR2 reads FYNNEI. Losses at the gene ends were 5 bases for V and 2 bases for J; bases not matched to a gene: 7. The CDR3 consists of 15 residues. The CDR3 is CASSSGTDNTDTQYF. CDR3 DNA: TGTGCCAGCAGTTCCGGGACAGATAACACAGATACGCAGTATTTT.

The rearrangement joins TRBV7-2 to TRBJ2-4; D is ambiguous. Germline CDR1 reads SGHTA; CDR2 reads FQGNSA. Trimming took off 1 base at V and 5 bases at J, with 6 bases between the two ends. This CDR3 contains 13 residues. Here the CDR3 DNA reads TGTGCCAGCAGCTTAGGGGCACAAAACATTCAGTACTTC. Protein product: CASSLGAQNIQYF. The full variable domain, with the rest looked up from reference TRBV7-2 and TRBJ2-4, is GAGVSQSPSNKVTEKGKDVELRCDPISGHTALYWYRQSLGQGLEFLIYFQGNSAPDKSGLPSDRFSAERTGGSVSTLTIQRTQQEDSAVYLCASSLGAQNIQYFGAGTRLSVL.

The V gene is TRBV5-1, the J gene TRBJ2-3; TRBD1 might be the D (6 bases). This CDR3 spans 16 amino acids. The germline CDR1 and CDR2 sequences are SGHRS and YFSETQ. V dropped 0 bases and J dropped 0 bases, with 11 bases sitting between them. CDR3 nucleotide sequence: TGCGCCAGCAGCTTGGAGGGCCAGGGGAGCACAGATACGCAGTATTTT. This sequence encodes CASSLEGQGSTDTQYF.

This CDR3 is CASTSTVPPGELFF. The CDR3 coding sequence is TGTGCCAGCACGTCTACAGTGCCCCCCGGGGAGCTGTTTTTT. The chain uses TRBV6-5 and TRBJ2-2; D is undetermined. The CDR3 has 14 amino acids. From germline, CDR1 is MNHEY and CDR2 SVGAGI. Trimming removed 7 bases at V and 6 bases at J, with 15 bases between.